These 24 T cell receptor beta chains were all obtained from the same sample, sequenced in a study of cytomegalovirus exposure and HLA in healthy donors. The table came from immunoSEQ multiplex PCR; TCRdb's copy has only in-frame clones and leaves some out. The profile shows about 73,000 clones, 70% to 90% of them singletons. The sequencing input was PBMCs. These receptors all come from a woman aged 18 to 35 in good health and CMV-seropositive.

This sequence joins TRBV19 and TRBJ2-1; 8 nucleotides agree with TRBD1. The V gene's germline CDR1 is LNHDA and CDR2 SQIVND (reference sequence). V was clipped by 6 bases and J by 6 bases; unmatched bases: 13. CDR3 size: 16 residues. Written as DNA, the CDR3 is TGTGCCAGTAGCCCTCCCGGACAGGGTAATATCAATGAGCAGTTCTTC. Protein product: CASSPPGQGNINEQFF.

The chain recombines TRBV30 with TRBJ1-1, with 9 nucleotides matching TRBD1. This CDR3 is 14 amino acids long. Per germline, CDR1 GTSNPN and CDR2 SVGIG (reference sequence). With 4 bases clipped from V and 1 base from J, the junction kept 4 bases outside the gene matches. CDR3: CAWTRDRANTEAFF. The CDR3 DNA reads TGTGCCTGGACCAGGGACAGGGCGAACACTGAAGCTTTCTTT.

Comment on this clone: Other DNA variants within this sample encode the same CDR3. The chain employs TRBV27 and TRBJ2-7, with a tentative D call TRBD2 (6 bases). The V and J ends lost 0 bases and 3 bases respectively, with 6 bases between them. Germline CDR1 MNHEY, CDR2 SMNVEV (reference sequence). CDR3 size: 13 residues. CDR3 in amino acids: CASSLSGGYEQYF. Here the CDR3 DNA reads TGTGCCAGCAGTTTATCGGGAGGCTACGAGCAGTACTTC.

This clone appeared a single time. The CDR3 loop is CASSPGETDYSGANVLTF. The DNA for the CDR3 is TGCGCCAGCAGCCCAGGAGAGACAGATTACTCTGGGGCCAACGTCCTGACTTTC. This sequence joins TRBV4-3 and TRBJ2-6, with a weak D call TRBD1 (5 bases). The germline CDR1 and CDR2 sequences are LGHNA and YSLEER. V shed 4 bases and J shed 0 bases, with 16 bases lying between them. The CDR3 totals 18 residues.

This chain connects TRBV19 to TRBJ2-5, with 7 bases identical to TRBD2. Germline CDR1 is LNHDA and CDR2 is SQIVND (reference sequence). CDR3 length: 14 amino acids. With 3 bases clipped from V and 1 base from J, the junction kept 2 bases outside the gene matches. The CDR3 loop is CASSMGGSQETQYF. CDR3 bases: TGTGCCAGTAGTATGGGAGGGAGCCAAGAGACCCAGTACTTC.

This rearrangement joins TRBV4-3 to TRBJ1-6; 8 bases map to TRBD1. The CDR3 sequence is 15 residues long. Germline CDR1 LGHNA, CDR2 YSLEER. J lost 8 bases, V lost 3 bases, and 6 bases had no gene match. The CDR3 sequence: CASSQIGQGDSPLHF. In nucleotides, the CDR3 is TGCGCCAGCAGCCAGATCGGACAGGGTGATTCACCCCTCCACTTT.

The chain couples TRBV21-1 to TRBJ1-3; the listed D gene, TRBD1, was not tested against the DNA. TRBV21-1 is labeled a pseudogene. The CDR3 totals 24 residues. The CDR3 nucleotides are TGTGCCAGCAGCAAATCATATTTTGTGAAACCGGGACAGAAAGGATGGCGATCTGGAAACACCATATATTTT. It specifies CASSKSYFVKPGQKGWRSGNTIYF.

The chain couples TRBV5-6 to TRBJ2-7; D is unclear. V lost 0 bases, J lost 0 bases, and 7 bases lay in between. The CDR3 consists of 14 residues. Germline V lookup: CDR1 SGHDT, CDR2 YYEEEE. CDR3 DNA sequence: TGTGCCAGCAGCTTGGTGGAGAGCTCCTACGAGCAGTACTTC. Translated, it gives CASSLVESSYEQYF.

This clone was recorded only once. The chain links TRBV11-2 to TRBJ2-5, with D tentatively TRBD2 (5 bases). Trimming removed 7 bases at V and 1 base at J, with 13 bases between. This CDR3 comprises 14 residues. CDR1 and CDR2 (germline): SGHAT, FQNNGV. CDR3 amino acids: CASTLWESQETQYF. Written as DNA, the CDR3 is TGTGCCAGCACCCTCTGGGAGTCCCAAGAGACCCAGTACTTC.

In its sample, this clone was seen once. The chain has TRBV28 and TRBJ1-5, with D perhaps matching TRBD1 (6 bases). Germline CDR1 and CDR2: MDHEN and SYDVKM. The ends were cut back, 7 bases at V and 3 bases at J, with 13 bases in the middle. The CDR3 spans 14 residues. The CDR3 DNA is TGTGCCAGCACTCCGACAGGTTACAATCAGCCCCAGCATTTT. This sequence encodes CASTPTGYNQPQHF. Supplemented by reference TRBV28 and TRBJ1-5, the full variable domain reads DVKVTQSSRYLVKRTGEKVFLECVQDMDHENMFWYRQDPGLGLRLIYFSYDVKMKEKGDIPEGYSVSREKKERFSLILESASTNQTSMYLCASTPTGYNQPQHFGDGTRLSIL.

The chain has TRBV5-1 and TRBJ2-6; TRBD1 is a possible D gene (6 bases). V lost 0 bases and J 0 bases, leaving 10 bases between the germline ends. Per the germline V gene, CDR1 is SGHRS and CDR2 is YFSETQ. This CDR3 spans 17 amino acids. CDR3 loop: CASSLAGQISGANVLTF. CDR3 bases: TGCGCCAGCAGCTTGGCTGGACAGATCTCTGGGGCCAACGTCCTGACTTTC.

The genes are TRBV6-5 and TRBJ2-7, with 8 bases identical to TRBD2. The CDR3 has 15 residues. The trim removed 0 bases at V and 5 bases at J, leaving 6 bases unmatched. Germline CDR1 MNHEY, CDR2 SVGAGI. CDR3 region: CASSYSGGGSHEQYF. CDR3 coding DNA: TGTGCCAGCAGTTACTCCGGCGGGGGGTCCCACGAGCAGTACTTC.

The chain combines TRBV15 with TRBJ2-3; 12 nucleotides agree with TRBD1. This CDR3 has 16 residues. Trimming took 5 bases from V and 4 from J; bases not matched to a gene: 7. CDR1 and CDR2 (germline): LNHNV, YYDKDF (reference sequence). The CDR3 spells CATSYAGQGASDTQYF. In DNA, the CDR3 is TGTGCCACCAGCTATGCGGGACAGGGGGCGTCAGATACGCAGTATTTT.

A single count supports this clone. The V gene is TRBV4-3, the J gene TRBJ1-3; a weak D match, TRBD1 (5 bases). Germline CDR1 and CDR2: LGHNA and YSLEER. The CDR3 has 15 residues. V dropped 1 base and J dropped 1 base, with 8 bases sitting between them. CDR3: CASSQGGGSGNTIYF. CDR3 nucleotide sequence: TGCGCCAGCAGCCAAGGGGGGGGATCTGGAAACACCATATATTTT.

V gene TRBV13 combines with J gene TRBJ1-3; D is perhaps TRBD1 (5 bases). The CDR3 is made up of 15 amino acids. V was pared by 1 base and J by 4 bases, with 11 bases between. CDR1 and CDR2 from the germline V gene are PRHDT and FYEKMQ (reference sequence). The CDR3 sequence: CASSLAGTGGNTIYF. In DNA, the CDR3 is TGTGCCAGCAGCTTAGCCGGAACAGGCGGAAACACCATATATTTT. The complete variable domain, with remaining parts taken from reference TRBV13 and TRBJ1-3, reads AAGVIQSPRHLIKEKRETATLKCYPIPRHDTVYWYQQGPGQDPQFLISFYEKMQSDKGSIPDRFSAQQFSDYHSELNMSSLELGDSALYFCASSLAGTGGNTIYFGEGSWLTVV.

The V gene is TRBV4-1, the J gene TRBJ2-5; 7 bases match TRBD1. V was clipped by 4 bases and J by 2 bases; unmatched bases: 7. The CDR3 extends over 15 amino acids. CDR1 and CDR2 from the germline V gene are MGHRA and YSYEKL. The CDR3 bases are TGCGCCAGCAGCCTACAACAGGGGAAACAAGAGACCCAGTACTTC. Translated, it gives CASSLQQGKQETQYF.

J is TRBJ1-3 and V is TRBV23-1, with D possibly being TRBD1 (6 bases). TRBV23-1 is an ORF, with its function uncertain. The CDR3 has 18 residues. V shed 6 bases and J shed 3 bases, with 24 bases lying between them. CDR3 sequence: CASRPGPLQGYFGNTIYF. CDR3 nucleotides: TGCGCCAGCAGACCAGGCCCCCTTCAGGGGTATTTTGGAAACACCATATATTTT.

V usage is TRBV6-5 and J usage is TRBJ1-5, with 8 bases identical to TRBD1. Germline assignment: CDR1 MNHEY and CDR2 SVGAGI. This CDR3 is 13 amino acids long. V lost 6 bases and J lost 6; bases outside the gene matches: 4. For the CDR3, the DNA is TGTGCCAGCAGCGGACAGGGTTTTCAGCCCCAGCATTTT. Amino acids: CASSGQGFQPQHF.

This chain links TRBV4-3 with TRBJ2-5; the D is unclear. This CDR3 is 16 amino acids long. CDR1 and CDR2 from the germline V gene are LGHNA and YSLEER. Trimming cost V 0 bases and J 1 base, with 12 bases left between them. The CDR3 bases are TGCGCCAGCAGCCAAGATTTTTACCGACTCCAAGAGACCCAGTACTTC. It yields the protein CASSQDFYRLQETQYF.

The chain links TRBV10-3 to TRBJ1-5, with 8 bases matching TRBD1. Germline lookup yields CDR1 ENHRY and CDR2 SYGVKD. CDR3 length: 15 amino acids. With V trimmed by 10 bases and J by 0 bases, 8 bases remained unmatched. CDR3 in amino acids: CATEDRDLSNQPQHF. The CDR3 DNA follows: TGTGCCACGGAGGACAGGGATCTTAGCAATCAGCCCCAGCATTTT.

This chain uses TRBV30 with TRBJ1-2; D not resolved. V was trimmed by 3 bases and J by 1 base, leaving 12 bases between them. Germline lookup yields CDR1 GTSNPN and CDR2 SVGIG (reference sequence). The CDR3 has 14 residues. This CDR3 is CAWRGGRFNYGYTF. CDR3 nucleotide sequence: TGTGCCTGGAGGGGCGGGAGATTTAACTATGGCTACACCTTC. The complete variable domain, with remaining parts taken from reference TRBV30 and TRBJ1-2, reads SQTIHQWPATLVQPVGSPLSLECTVEGTSNPNLYWYRQAAGRGLQLLFYSVGIGQISSEVPQNLSASRPQDRQFILSSKKLLLSDSGFYLCAWRGGRFNYGYTFGSGTRLTVV.

In nucleotides, the CDR3 is TGTGCCAGCAGTTGGCTAGACAGGGGCGGGTCACCCCTCCACTTT. The encoded protein is CASSWLDRGGSPLHF. The chain couples TRBV6-5 to TRBJ1-6; 8 bases are shared with TRBD1. The junction had 9 bases not matched to a gene; V was cut back by 4 bases and J by 10 bases. There are 15 residues in the CDR3. Germline V gene lookup returns CDR1 MNHEY and CDR2 SVGAGI.

This sequence joins TRBV10-3 and TRBJ1-1; 11 nucleotides agree with TRBD1. Trimming removed 6 bases from V and 3 bases from J; junction bases left unmatched: 3. The CDR3 extends over 14 amino acids. Germline assignment: CDR1 ENHRY and CDR2 SYGVKD. The CDR3 DNA sequence: TGTGCCATCAGGGACAGGGGGCTGGACACTGAAGCTTTCTTT. It encodes CAIRDRGLDTEAFF.

The chain recombines TRBV27 with TRBJ1-4, with 7 bases identical to TRBD1. There are 18 residues in the CDR3. The trim removed 8 bases at V and 0 bases at J, leaving 15 bases unmatched. CDR1 is MNHEY and CDR2 is SMNVEV in the germline V gene (reference sequence). The CDR3 nucleotides are TGTGCCAGCGGACGTCCGGAACAGGGGACTGCAACTAATGAAAAACTGTTTTTT. It is translated as CASGRPEQGTATNEKLFF.